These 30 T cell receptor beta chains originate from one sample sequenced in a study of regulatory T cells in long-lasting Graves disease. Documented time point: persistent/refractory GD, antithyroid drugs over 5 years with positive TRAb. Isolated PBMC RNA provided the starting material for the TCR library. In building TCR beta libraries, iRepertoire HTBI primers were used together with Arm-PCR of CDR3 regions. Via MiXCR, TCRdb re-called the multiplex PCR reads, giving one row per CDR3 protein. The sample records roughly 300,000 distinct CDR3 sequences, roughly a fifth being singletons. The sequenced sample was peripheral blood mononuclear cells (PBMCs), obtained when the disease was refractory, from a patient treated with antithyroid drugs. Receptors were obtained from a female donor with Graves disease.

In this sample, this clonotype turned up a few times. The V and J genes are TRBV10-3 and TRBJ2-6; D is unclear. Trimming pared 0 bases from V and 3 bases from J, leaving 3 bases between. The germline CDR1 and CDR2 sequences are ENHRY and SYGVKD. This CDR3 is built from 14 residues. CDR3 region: CAISESHGANVLTF. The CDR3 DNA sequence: TGTGCCATCAGTGAGTCCCATGGGGCCAACGTCCTGACTTTC.

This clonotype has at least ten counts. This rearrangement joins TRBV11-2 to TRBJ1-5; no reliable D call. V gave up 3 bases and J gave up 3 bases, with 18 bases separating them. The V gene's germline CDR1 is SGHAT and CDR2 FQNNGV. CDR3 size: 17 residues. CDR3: CASSFRRYRVINQPQHF. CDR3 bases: TGTGCCAGCAGCTTTAGGCGGTATAGGGTCATCAATCAGCCCCAGCATTTT.

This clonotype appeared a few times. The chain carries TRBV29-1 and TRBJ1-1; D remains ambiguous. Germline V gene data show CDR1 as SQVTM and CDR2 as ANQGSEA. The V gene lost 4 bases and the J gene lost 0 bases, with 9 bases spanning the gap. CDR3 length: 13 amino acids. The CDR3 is CSVVGRMNTEAFF. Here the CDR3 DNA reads TGCAGCGTTGTTGGGAGGATGAACACTGAAGCTTTCTTT.

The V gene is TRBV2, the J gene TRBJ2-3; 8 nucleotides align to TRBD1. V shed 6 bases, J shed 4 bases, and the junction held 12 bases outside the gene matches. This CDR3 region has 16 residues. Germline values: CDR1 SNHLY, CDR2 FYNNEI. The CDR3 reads CASSQQDREGADTQYF. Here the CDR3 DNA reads TGTGCCAGCAGCCAACAGGACAGGGAAGGAGCAGATACGCAGTATTTT.

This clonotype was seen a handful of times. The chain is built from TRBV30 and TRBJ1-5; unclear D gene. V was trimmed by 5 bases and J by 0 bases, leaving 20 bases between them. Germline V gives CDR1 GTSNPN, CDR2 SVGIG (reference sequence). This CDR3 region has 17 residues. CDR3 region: CAWAGPLTFNSNQPQHF. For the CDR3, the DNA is TGTGCCTGGGCGGGTCCCCTCACCTTTAATAGCAATCAGCCCCAGCATTTT.

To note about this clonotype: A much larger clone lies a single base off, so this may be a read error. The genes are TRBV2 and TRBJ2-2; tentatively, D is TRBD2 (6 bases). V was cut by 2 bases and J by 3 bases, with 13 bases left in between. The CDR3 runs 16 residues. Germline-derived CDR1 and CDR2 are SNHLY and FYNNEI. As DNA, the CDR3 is TGTGCCAGCAGTGAATGGGGACTCGCGGACACCGGGGAGCTGTTTTTT. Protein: CASSEWGLADTGELFF.

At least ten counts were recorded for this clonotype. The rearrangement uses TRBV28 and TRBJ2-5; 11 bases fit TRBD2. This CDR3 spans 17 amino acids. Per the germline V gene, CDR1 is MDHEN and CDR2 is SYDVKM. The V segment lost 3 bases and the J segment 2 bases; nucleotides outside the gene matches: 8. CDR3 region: CASSFVTSGREQETQYF. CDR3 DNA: TGTGCCAGCAGTTTCGTAACTAGCGGGAGAGAGCAAGAGACCCAGTACTTC.

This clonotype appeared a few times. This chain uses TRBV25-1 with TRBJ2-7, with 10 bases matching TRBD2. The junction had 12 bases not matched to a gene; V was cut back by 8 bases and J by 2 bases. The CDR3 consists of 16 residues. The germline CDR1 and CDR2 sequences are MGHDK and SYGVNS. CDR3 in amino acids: CASLPPGTSAPYEQYF. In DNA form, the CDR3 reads TGTGCCAGCCTCCCTCCCGGGACTAGCGCTCCCTACGAGCAGTACTTC.

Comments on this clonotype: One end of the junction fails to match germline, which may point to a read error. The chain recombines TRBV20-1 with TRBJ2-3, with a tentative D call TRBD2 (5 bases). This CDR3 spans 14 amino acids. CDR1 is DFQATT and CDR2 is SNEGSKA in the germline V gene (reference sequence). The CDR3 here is CSASPLEYTDTQYF. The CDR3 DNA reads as TGCAGCGCTAGCCCTCTAGAGTACACAGATACGCAGTATTTT.

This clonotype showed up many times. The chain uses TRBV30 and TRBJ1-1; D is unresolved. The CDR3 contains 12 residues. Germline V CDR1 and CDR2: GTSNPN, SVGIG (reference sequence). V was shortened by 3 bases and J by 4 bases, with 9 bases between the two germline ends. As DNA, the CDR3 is TGTGCCTGGAGCGAGACCTTCACTGAAGCTTTCTTT. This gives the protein CAWSETFTEAFF. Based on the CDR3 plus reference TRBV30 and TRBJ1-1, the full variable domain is SQTIHQWPATLVQPVGSPLSLECTVEGTSNPNLYWYRQAAGRGLQLLFYSVGIGQISSEVPQNLSASRPQDRQFILSSKKLLLSDSGFYLCAWSETFTEAFFGQGTRLTVV.

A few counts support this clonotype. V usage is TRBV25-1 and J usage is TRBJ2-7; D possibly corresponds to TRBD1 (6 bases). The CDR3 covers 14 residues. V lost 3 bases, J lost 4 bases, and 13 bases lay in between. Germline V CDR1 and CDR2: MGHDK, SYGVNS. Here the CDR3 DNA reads TGTGCCAGCAGTGACACCATACAGGGATACGAGCAGTACTTC. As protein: CASSDTIQGYEQYF.

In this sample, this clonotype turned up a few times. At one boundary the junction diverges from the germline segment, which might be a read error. The CDR3 sequence: CASSLSRGAEAQYF. In DNA form, the CDR3 reads TGTGCCAGCAGCTTATCCCGGGGGGCAGAGGCCCAGTACTTC. V gene TRBV11-2 combines with J gene TRBJ2-5; D perhaps matches TRBD2 (7 bases). CDR1 is SGHAT and CDR2 is FQNNGV in the germline V gene. This CDR3 spans 14 amino acids.

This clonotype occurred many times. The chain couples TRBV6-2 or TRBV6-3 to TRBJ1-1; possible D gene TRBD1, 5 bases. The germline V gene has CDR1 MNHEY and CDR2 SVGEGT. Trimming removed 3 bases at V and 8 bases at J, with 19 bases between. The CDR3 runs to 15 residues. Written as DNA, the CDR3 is TGTGCCAGCAGTTATTCGGGACCCAATTGGGCGGAAGCTTTCTTT. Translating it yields CASSYSGPNWAEAFF.

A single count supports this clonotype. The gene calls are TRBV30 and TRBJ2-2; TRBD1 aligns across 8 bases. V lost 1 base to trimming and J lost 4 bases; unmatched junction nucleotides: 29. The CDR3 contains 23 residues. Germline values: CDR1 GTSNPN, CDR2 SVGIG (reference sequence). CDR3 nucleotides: TGTGCCTGGAGTGGGTCCGATACAGGGACAGGCCCTATCCCATTTACCCTCACCGGGGAGCTGTTTTTT. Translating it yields CAWSGSDTGTGPIPFTLTGELFF. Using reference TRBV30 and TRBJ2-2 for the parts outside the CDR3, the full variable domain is SQTIHQWPATLVQPVGSPLSLECTVEGTSNPNLYWYRQAAGRGLQLLFYSVGIGQISSEVPQNLSASRPQDRQFILSSKKLLLSDSGFYLCAWSGSDTGTGPIPFTLTGELFFGEGSRLTVL.

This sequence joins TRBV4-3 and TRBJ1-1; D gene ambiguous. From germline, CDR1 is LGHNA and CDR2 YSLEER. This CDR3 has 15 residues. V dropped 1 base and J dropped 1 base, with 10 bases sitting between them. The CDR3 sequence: CASSQVARKNTEAFF. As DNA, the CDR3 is TGCGCCAGCAGCCAAGTCGCCCGAAAGAACACTGAAGCTTTCTTT.

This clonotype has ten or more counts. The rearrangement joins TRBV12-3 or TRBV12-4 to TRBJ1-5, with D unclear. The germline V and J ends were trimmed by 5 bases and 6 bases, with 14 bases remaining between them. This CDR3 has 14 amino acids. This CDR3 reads CASSTSDGGQPQHF. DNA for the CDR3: TGTGCCAGCAGTACCTCCGACGGCGGTCAGCCCCAGCATTTT.

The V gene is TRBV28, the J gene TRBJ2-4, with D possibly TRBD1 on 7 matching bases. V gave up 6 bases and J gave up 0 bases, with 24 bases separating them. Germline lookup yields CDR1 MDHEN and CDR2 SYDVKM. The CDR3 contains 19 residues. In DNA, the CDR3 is TGTGCCAGCAGCCGACGTGGCGGGGCAGGGGGACCAGCCAAAAACATTCAGTACTTC. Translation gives CASSRRGGAGGPAKNIQYF.

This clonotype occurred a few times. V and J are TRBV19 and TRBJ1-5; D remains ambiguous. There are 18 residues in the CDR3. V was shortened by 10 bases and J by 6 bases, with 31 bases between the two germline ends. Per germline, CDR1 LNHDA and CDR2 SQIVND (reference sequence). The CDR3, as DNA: TGTGCCACCTCCAAAGAAGGTCCAGCCCAATGGAGGGTTCAGCCCCAGCATTTT. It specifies CATSKEGPAQWRVQPQHF.

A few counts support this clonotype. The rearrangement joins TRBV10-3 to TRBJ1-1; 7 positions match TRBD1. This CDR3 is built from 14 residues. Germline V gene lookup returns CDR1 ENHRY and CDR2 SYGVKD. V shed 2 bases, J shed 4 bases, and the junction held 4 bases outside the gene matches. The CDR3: CAISEPTGPTEAFF. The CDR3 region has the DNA TGTGCCATCAGTGAGCCGACAGGGCCCACTGAAGCTTTCTTT.

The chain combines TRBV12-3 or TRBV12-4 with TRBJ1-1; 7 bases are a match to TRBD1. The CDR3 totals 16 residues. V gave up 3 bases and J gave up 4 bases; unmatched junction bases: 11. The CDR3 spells CASSFGGTVFTTEAFF. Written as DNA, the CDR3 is TGTGCCAGCAGTTTCGGTGGGACAGTGTTTACCACTGAAGCTTTCTTT.

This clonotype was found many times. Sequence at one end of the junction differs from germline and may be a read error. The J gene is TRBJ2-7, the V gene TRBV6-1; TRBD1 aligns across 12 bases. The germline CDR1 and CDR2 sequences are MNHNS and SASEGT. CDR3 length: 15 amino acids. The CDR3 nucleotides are TGTGCCAGCAGGGAAGGGACAGGGGGCATCTACGAGCAGTACTTC. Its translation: CASREGTGGIYEQYF.

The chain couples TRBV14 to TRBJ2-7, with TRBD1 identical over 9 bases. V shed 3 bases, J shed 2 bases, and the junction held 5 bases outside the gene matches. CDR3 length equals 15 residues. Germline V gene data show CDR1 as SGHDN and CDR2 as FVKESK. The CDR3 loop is CASSQRQGVPYEQYF. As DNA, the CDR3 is TGTGCCAGCAGCCAGAGACAGGGGGTTCCCTACGAGCAGTACTTC.

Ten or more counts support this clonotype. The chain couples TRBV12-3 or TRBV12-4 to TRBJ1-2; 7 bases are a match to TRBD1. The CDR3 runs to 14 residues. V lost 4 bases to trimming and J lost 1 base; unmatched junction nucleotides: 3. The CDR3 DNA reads TGTGCCAGCAGTTCGGGGACAGTTAACTATGGCTACACCTTC. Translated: CASSSGTVNYGYTF.

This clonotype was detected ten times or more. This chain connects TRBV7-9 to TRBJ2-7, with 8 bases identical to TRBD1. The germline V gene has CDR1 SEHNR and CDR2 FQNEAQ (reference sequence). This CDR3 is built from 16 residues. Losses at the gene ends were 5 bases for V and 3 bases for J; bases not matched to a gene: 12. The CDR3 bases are TGTGCCAGCAGCGTCCGCCGGGACAGGCTTTTCTACGAGCAGTACTTC. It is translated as CASSVRRDRLFYEQYF.

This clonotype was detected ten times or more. The chain's CDR3 is CATSRDQYEGSTYEQYF. CDR3 DNA sequence: TGTGCCACCAGCAGAGACCAGTACGAGGGTTCAACTTACGAGCAGTACTTC. The chain employs TRBV15 and TRBJ2-7; possibly TRBD2 for D (5 bases). V lost 0 bases and J lost 4, with 19 bases in between. The CDR3 runs 17 residues. Germline values: CDR1 LNHNV, CDR2 YYDKDF (reference sequence).

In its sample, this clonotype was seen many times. The CDR3 sequence: CAWNLGTGAYGYTF. The CDR3 DNA follows: TGTGCCTGGAATCTCGGGACAGGAGCCTATGGCTACACCTTC. The V and J genes are TRBV30 and TRBJ1-2; the match to TRBD1 covers 8 bases. From germline, CDR1 is GTSNPN and CDR2 SVGIG (reference sequence). The junction had 8 bases not matched to a gene; V was cut back by 4 bases and J by 4 bases. The CDR3 length is 14 residues.

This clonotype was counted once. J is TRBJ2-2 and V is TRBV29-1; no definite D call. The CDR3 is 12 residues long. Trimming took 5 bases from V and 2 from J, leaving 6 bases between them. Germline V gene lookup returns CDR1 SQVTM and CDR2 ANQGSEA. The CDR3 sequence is CSVLRNTGELFF. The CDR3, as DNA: TGCAGCGTTCTGAGAAACACCGGGGAGCTGTTTTTT.

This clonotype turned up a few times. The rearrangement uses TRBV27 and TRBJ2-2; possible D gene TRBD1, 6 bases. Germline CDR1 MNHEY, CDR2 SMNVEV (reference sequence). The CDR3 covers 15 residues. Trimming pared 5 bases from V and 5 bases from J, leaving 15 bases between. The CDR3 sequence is CASSLGRGNTGELFF. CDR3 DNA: TGTGCCAGCAGTCTTGGCAGGGGAAATACCGGGGAGCTGTTTTTT.

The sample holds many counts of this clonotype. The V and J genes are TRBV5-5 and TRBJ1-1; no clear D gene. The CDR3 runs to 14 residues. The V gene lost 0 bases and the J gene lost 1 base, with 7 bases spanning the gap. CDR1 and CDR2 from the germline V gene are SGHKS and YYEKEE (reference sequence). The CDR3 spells CASSLVPRNTEAFF. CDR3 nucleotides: TGTGCCAGCAGCTTGGTTCCGAGGAACACTGAAGCTTTCTTT.

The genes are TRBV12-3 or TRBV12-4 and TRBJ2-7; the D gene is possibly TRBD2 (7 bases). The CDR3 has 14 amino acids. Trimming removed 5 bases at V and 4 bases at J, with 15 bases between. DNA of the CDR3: TGTGCCAGCAGTCGTAAGGGGGGGGTGTACGAGCAGTACTTC. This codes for CASSRKGGVYEQYF.